The rows below give T cell receptor beta chains drawn from one sample of a study of blood T cells in healthy people across ages. TCRdb passed the 5' RACE reads through MiXCR, listing each CDR3 protein once. The profile shows 450,000 to 700,000 distinct CDR3 sequences, 27% of them singletons. The sequenced material came from blood. Receptor source: a woman between 65 and 79 years old in good health. Each CDR3 is given with its conserved first and last residue.

TRBV5-1 | CASSLVPGSSNSPLHF
TRBV7-2 | CASSHNPRGGDGANVLTF
TRBV29-1 | CSVAGGGDTQYF
TRBV10-3 | CAIRTSSGGAADTQYF
TRBV7-9 | CASSQTVGYEQYF
TRBV12-3/TRBV12-4 | CASSLGQASADTQYF
TRBV18 | CASSGGQSYNEQFF
TRBV4-3 | CASSQGYRGLNEQFF
TRBV4-3 | CASSQDIGHGYTF
TRBV29-1 | CSVEGRGTNEKLFF
TRBV29-1 | CSGQGYTEAFF
TRBV9 | CASSVVVATDTQYF
TRBV9 | CASGLGPTGELFF
TRBV6-2/TRBV6-3 | CASSYPRRAGWKTQYF
TRBV5-6 | CASSPGGYYQQYF
TRBV27 | CASSWTGLNSGANVLTF
TRBV10-2 | CASTITGGGELFF
TRBV14 | CASSDPGLAGEETQYF
TRBV6-2/TRBV6-3 | CASSYSSGGSNEQFF
TRBV9 | CASSPPTGGSEAFF
TRBV6-6 | CASSPLTGYWGGYTF
TRBV20-1 | CSASESGDTQYF
TRBV12-3/TRBV12-4 | CASSSNVGSAQSTQYF
TRBV5-1 | CASSPRLWGPDTQYF
TRBV25-1 | CASSDGAGAGYYEQYF
TRBV2 | CASSERVGTGEKLFF
TRBV27 | CASSLGRRNSPLHF
TRBV29-1 | CSVESGNQQYF
TRBV6-1 | CASTPTGQETQYF
TRBV6-2/TRBV6-3 | CASRDPPGLASYNEQFF
TRBV6-2/TRBV6-3 | CASSLGRPNTEAFF
TRBV20-1 | CSARDPASTTYEQYF
TRBV5-6 | CASSLLGKDEQYF
TRBV5-1 | CASSFLEETQYF
TRBV15 | CATSRGQGNTIYF
TRBV11-2 | CASSLRGTATEKLFF
TRBV5-1 | CASSSDRAYEQYF
TRBV30 | CAWRKGRQTSTDTQCF
TRBV7-2 | CASSLVQGAGNTIYF
TRBV7-2 | CASNNVGEQFF
TRBV3-1 | CASSQGLRMDEQYF
TRBV20-1 | CSARAKEQFF
TRBV20-1 | CSARVRTRIPEQYF
TRBV21-1 | CASSKSRERTTHLYEQYF
TRBV20-1 | CSARLREGYTF
TRBV27 | CASSLSGLTDSNQPQHF
TRBV2 | CASSEALLTTDTQYF
TRBV20-1 | CSARGGFDGYTF